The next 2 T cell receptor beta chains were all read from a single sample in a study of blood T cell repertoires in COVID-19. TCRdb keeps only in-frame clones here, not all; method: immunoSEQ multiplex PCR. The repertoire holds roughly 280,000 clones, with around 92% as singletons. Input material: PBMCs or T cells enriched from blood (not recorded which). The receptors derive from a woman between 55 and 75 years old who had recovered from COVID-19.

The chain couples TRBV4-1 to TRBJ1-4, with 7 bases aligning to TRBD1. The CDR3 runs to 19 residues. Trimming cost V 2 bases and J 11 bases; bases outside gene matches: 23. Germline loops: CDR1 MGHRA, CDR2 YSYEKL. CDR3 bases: TGCGCCAGCAGCCAATTCGTTAAATTAGGACAGGCTTTTTCGTCGAAACTGTTTTTT. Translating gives CASSQFVKLGQAFSSKLFF.

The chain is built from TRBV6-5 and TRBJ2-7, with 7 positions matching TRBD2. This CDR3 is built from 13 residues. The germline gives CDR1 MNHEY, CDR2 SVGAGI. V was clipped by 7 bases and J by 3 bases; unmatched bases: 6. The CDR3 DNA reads TGTGCCAGCATCGCGGGAGCGTACTACGAGCAGTACTTC. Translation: CASIAGAYYEQYF.